This is a list of T cell receptor beta chains from one sample in a study of T cells after yellow fever vaccination. TCRdb re-analysed the 5' RACE reads in MiXCR, keeping a single row per CDR3 protein. The table includes approximately 330,000 distinct CDR3 sequences, about 4% detected once. The sample was PBMCs, taken 5 days after the yellow fever booster vaccination. Source of these receptors: a man between 18 and 29 years old who received the YFV17D yellow fever vaccine. Both conserved end residues are part of each CDR3. The D gene is left open where the match is weak.

v_call d_call cdr3_aa
TRBV28 TRBD1 CASSLQGAGWDTQYF
TRBV9 NA CASSVVDTLPQFF
TRBV7-2 NA CASSREGRGGTPATDTQYF
TRBV19 TRBD2 CASSITAGAYEQYF
TRBV30 NA CAWSGNQDSPLHF
TRBV11-2 NA CASSLREYEQYF
TRBV7-9 NA CASSSSVGEAFF
TRBV7-3 NA CASSLRRGSPLHF
TRBV5-1 NA CASSLAGSGSYNEQFF
TRBV5-1 NA CASSLRRRERETQYF
TRBV9 TRBD1 CASARQGWGYTF
TRBV7-9 TRBD1 CASSFQGGRSGNTIYF
TRBV7-8 TRBD2 CASSLVGLAANEQFF
TRBV4-2 NA CASSQEAADPQHF
TRBV20-1 NA CSATGTGESGPQHF
TRBV27 TRBD2 CASSLRASGLRETQYF
TRBV7-2 TRBD1 CASSRGPPRGEQFF
TRBV6-1 NA CATDRPPTDTQYF
TRBV3-1 NA CASTLRDVWNSPLHF
TRBV5-1 TRBD1 CASSLSTGASTGELFF
TRBV20-1 TRBD1 CSAREGTGGVWYGYTF
TRBV6-2/TRBV6-3 NA CASTQGNTIYF
TRBV6-4 NA CASSDPALGGGKGAVFF
TRBV28 NA CASQGWSYNEQFF
TRBV19 TRBD2 CASSPAGGIPDTQYF
TRBV4-3 NA CASSQGEGIPQQETQYF
TRBV7-9 TRBD2 CASSLGSRLGLAGEETQYF
TRBV7-4 NA CASSPDSTGTPAWIETQYF
TRBV7-2 NA CASSPVLAALAKNIQYF
TRBV20-1 TRBD2 CSARTSGVDTQYF
TRBV4-3 NA CASSQDPGSSDTQYF